The present entry profiles one TCR beta chain with its context. The data originate from a study of T-cell memory formation after mild COVID-19. Each CDR3 protein is one row after TCRdb ran MiXCR on the 5' RACE reads. Of roughly 410,000 distinct CDR3 sequences detected, roughly 24% appear once; the ten largest clones hold 8.8%. The CDR3 contains 15 residues. The V end was cut by 0 bases, the J end by 5 bases, with 14 bases between. Germline CDR1 is MNHEY and CDR2 is SVGAGI. V and J are TRBV6-5 and TRBJ2-7; either TRBD1 or TRBD2 may fit D (5 bases each). Sequenced material: PBMCs or a T cell subset sorted from them (not recorded which). This sequence was found in an adult woman who had mild COVID-19 (a few samples of this study predate the infection). Cell type and time point are not known. The chain's CDR3 is CASSYSFLGTDEQYF. CDR3 nucleotides: TGTGCCAGCAGTTACTCGTTCCTAGGGACCGACGAGCAGTACTTC.